This T cell receptor (beta chain) is from a study of CD8+CD57+ T cells in acquired aplastic anemia. Across the whole study: The mean DNA yield obtained from sorted CD4+ and CD8+ cells came to around 3 ug. Some 11 million reads, on average, were obtained for CD4+ cells from healthy donors. The study's findings and limits: Roughly 30 CD8+ CDR3 sequences occurred in both the patients and the controls.

A remark on this clonotype: Its antigen is unidentified.

According to the study, genomic DNA was the template for TCR beta VDJ and CDR3 profiling. One entry per CDR3 protein, called by TCRdb with MiXCR from the reads. The sample records tens of thousands of distinct CDR3 sequences, around 76% being singletons. The sequencing sample was made of sorted CD4+, CD8+, or CD8+CD57+ T cells (not recorded which) from PBMCs. The TCR comes from a human donor in good health, serving as a control.

The CDR3 region is CSASTGWYQETQYF. CDR3 coding DNA: TGCAGTGCTAGTACAGGGTGGTACCAAGAGACCCAGTACTTC. The genes are TRBV20-1 and TRBJ2-5; TRBD1 might be the D (6 bases). CDR1 and CDR2 (germline): DFQATT, SNEGSKA (reference sequence). The CDR3 has 14 residues. The V gene lost 3 bases and the J gene lost 0 bases, with 11 bases spanning the gap.